The present TCR beta chain was sequenced within a study of beta chain features in type 1 diabetes. Broader study findings: Researchers report that Type 1 diabetes patients had moderately but significantly shorter TCRB CDR3s across all four CD4+ subsets.

Only a few counts were recorded for this clone. What it binds is not known. Expressed TCRB transcripts got sequenced, as all isolated RNA was reverse transcribed. Measured with immunoSEQ multiplex PCR; TCRdb has only the in-frame clones, and not every one. The sample lists under 850,000 clones, 13% seen once, with 0.022% in the top ten. Germline assignment: CDR1 SGDLS and CDR2 YYNGEE. The V and J ends lost 3 bases and 4 bases, in that order; junction bases with no gene match: 8. The CDR3 extends over 15 amino acids. This clonotype originated in a man between 18 and 35 years old with type 1 diabetes. V usage is TRBV9 and J usage is TRBJ1-2; TRBD1 matches at 8 bases. The specimen sequenced was naive CD4+ T cells from blood. As DNA, the CDR3 is TGTGCCAGCAGCGCCCAAGGACAGGGTACCTATGGCTACACCTTC. Residues: CASSAQGQGTYGYTF.